This T cell receptor (beta chain) comes out of a study of early T cells in non-severe SARS-CoV-2 infection. Turning to the study itself: RNA in bulk from unsorted whole blood was sequenced, and chains were unpaired. Study conclusions and caveats: The VDJdb matching leaned toward anti-spike CD8 responses and overlooked private and CD4 specificities.

Individual cDNA molecules each received unique molecular identifiers attached to them. TCRdb processed the 5' RACE reads anew with MiXCR; each CDR3 protein has one entry. The sample holds 70,000 to 85,000 distinct CDR3 sequences; over 9% are singletons and the top ten take approximately 3.9%. Trimming pared 4 bases from V and 4 bases from J, leaving 11 bases between. Per the germline V gene, CDR1 is SQVTM and CDR2 is ANQGSEA. This CDR3 is built from 12 residues. The sample holds a few counts of this clonotype. Its specificity is unknown. The sample consisted of whole blood. The TCR sequence derives from an adult who was a healthcare worker with PCR-confirmed SARS-CoV-2 infection or an uninfected control (not recorded which). V is TRBV29-1 and J is TRBJ2-7; the D is unclear. CDR3 residues: CSVGPGTYEQYF. The DNA of the CDR3 is TGCAGCGTTGGCCCCGGAACGTACGAGCAGTACTTC.